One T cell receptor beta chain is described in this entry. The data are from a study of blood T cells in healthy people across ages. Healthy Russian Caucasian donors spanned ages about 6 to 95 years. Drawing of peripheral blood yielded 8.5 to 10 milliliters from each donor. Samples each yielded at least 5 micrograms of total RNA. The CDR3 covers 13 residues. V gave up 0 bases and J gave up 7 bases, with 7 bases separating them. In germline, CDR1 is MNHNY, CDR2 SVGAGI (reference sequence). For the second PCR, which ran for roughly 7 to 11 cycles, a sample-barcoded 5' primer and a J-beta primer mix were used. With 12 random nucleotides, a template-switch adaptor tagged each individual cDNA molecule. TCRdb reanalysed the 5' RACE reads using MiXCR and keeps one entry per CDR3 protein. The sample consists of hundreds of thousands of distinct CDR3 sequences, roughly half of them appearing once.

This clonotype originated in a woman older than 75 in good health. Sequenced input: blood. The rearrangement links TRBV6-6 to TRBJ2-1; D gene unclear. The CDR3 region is CASSYSNRNEQFF. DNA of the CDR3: TGTGCCAGCAGTTACTCGAATAGAAATGAGCAGTTCTTC.